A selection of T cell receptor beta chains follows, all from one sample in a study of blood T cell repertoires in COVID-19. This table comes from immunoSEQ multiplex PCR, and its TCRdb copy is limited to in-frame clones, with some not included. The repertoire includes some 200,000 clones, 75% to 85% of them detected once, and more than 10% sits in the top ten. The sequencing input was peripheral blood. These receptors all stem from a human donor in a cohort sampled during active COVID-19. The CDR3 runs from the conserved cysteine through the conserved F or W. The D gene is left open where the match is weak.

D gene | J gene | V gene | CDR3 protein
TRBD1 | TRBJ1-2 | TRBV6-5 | CASSYGTGTGRYTF
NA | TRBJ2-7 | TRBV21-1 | CASSKEGGTYEQYF
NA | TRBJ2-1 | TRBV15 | CATSRLLGRSYNEQFF
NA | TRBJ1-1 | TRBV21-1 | CASSNHPGRDAF
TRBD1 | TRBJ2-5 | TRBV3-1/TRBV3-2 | CASSQDPGTGRETQYF
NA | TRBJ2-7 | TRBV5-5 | CASSLRFATYEQYF
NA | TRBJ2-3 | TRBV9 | CASSSGTTATDTQYF
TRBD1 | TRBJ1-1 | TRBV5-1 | CASSGDSLNTEAFF
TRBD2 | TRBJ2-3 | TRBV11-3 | CASSTRRGGTDTQYF
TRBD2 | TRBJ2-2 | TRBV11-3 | CASSRGTSGTGGELFF
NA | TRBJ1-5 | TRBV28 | CASSSPARTASNQPQHF
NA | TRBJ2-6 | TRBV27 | CASSPIETGANVLTF
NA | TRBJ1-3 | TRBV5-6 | CASSLRTRYTGGNTIYF
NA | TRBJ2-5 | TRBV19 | CASSPGEETQYF
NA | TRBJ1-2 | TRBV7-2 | CASSPEAGHGYTF
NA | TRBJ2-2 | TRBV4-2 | CASSQDKMALLTGELFF
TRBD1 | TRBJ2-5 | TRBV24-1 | CATSDWPGGQETQYF
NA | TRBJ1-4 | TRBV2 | CAIKQGSQNEKLFF
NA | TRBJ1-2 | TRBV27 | CASSLRGSDYGYTF
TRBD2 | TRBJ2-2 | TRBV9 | CASSPRRLAGAGELFF
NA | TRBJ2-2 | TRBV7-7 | CASSLVGGELFF
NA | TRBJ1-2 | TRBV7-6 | CASSPRGGEGYTF
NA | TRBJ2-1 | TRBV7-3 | CASSLSPGNEQFF
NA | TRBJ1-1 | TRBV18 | CASSTGMNTEAFF
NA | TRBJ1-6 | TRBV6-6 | CASSYRTAGNSPLHF
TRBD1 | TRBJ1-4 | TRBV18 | CASSSQGDLGEKLFF
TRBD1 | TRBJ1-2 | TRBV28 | CASSEGDRGYGYTF
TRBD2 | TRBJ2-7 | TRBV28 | CASSFPGAGYEQYF
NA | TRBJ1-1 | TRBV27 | CASSPTGLRTEAFF